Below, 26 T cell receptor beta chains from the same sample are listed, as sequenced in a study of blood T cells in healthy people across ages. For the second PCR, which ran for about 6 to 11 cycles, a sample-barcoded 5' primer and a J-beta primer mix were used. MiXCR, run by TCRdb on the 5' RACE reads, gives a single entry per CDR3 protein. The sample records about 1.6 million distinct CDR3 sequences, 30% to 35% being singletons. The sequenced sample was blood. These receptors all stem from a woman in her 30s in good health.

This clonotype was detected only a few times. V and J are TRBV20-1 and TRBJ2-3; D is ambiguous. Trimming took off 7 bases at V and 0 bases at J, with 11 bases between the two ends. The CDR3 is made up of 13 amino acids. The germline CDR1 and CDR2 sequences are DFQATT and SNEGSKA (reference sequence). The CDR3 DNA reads TGCAGTGGTCGAGTACATAGCACAGATACGCAGTATTTT. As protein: CSGRVHSTDTQYF.

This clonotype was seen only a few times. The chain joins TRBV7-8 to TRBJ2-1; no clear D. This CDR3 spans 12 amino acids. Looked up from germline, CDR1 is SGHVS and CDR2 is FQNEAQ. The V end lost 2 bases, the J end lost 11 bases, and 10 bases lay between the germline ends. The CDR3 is CASSLLERQQFF. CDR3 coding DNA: TGTGCCAGCAGCTTACTGGAGCGACAGCAGTTCTTC.

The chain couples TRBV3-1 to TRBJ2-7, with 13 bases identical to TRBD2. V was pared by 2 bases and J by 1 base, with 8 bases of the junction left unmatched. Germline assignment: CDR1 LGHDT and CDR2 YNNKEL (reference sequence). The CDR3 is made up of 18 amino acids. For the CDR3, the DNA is TGTGCCAGCAGCCAAAATCCCGGGACTAGCGGGGTTTCCTACGAGCAGTACTTC. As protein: CASSQNPGTSGVSYEQYF.

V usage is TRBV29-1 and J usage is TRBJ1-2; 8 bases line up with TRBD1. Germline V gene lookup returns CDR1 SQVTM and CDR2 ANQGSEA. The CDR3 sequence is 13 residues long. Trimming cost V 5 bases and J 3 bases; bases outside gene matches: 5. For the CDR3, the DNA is TGCAGCGTTTTGACAGGGGCGGACTATGGCTACACCTTC. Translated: CSVLTGADYGYTF.

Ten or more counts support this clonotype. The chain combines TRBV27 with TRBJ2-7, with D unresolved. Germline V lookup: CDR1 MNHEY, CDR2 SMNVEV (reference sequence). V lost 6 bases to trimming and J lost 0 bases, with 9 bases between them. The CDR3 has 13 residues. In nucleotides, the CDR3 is TGTGCCAGCAGCCACGGCCTCTCCTACGAGCAGTACTTC. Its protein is CASSHGLSYEQYF.

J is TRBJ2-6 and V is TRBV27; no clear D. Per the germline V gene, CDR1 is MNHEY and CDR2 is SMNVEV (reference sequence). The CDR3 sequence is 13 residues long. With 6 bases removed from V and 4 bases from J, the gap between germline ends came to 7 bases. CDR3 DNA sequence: TGTGCCAGCAGCACTGGGGGGGCCAACGTCCTGACTTTC. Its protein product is CASSTGGANVLTF.

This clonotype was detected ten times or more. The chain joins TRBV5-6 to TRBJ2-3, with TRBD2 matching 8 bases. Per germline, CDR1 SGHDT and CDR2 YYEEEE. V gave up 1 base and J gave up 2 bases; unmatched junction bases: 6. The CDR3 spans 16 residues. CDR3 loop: CASSLFPAGDTDTQYF. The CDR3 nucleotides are TGTGCCAGCAGCTTGTTCCCAGCGGGGGACACAGATACGCAGTATTTT.

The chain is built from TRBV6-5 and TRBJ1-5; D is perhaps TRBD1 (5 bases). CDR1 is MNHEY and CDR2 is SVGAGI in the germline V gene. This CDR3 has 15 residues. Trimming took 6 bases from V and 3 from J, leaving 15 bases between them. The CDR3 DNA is TGTGCCAGCAGGTCGGGGGGGACTGTCAATCAGCCCCAGCATTTT. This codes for CASRSGGTVNQPQHF.

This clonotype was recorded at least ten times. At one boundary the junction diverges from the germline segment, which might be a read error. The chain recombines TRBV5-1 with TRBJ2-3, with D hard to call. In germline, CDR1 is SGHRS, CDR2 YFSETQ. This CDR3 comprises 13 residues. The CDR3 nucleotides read TGTGCCAGCAGCTCGACCAGCACAGATACGCAGTATTTT. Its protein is CASSSTSTDTQYF.

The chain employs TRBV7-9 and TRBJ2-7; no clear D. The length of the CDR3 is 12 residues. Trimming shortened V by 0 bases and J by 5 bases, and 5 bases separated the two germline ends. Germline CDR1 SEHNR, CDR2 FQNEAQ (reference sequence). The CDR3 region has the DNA TGTGCCAGCAGCTTAGCGACCCACGAGCAGTACTTC. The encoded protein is CASSLATHEQYF.

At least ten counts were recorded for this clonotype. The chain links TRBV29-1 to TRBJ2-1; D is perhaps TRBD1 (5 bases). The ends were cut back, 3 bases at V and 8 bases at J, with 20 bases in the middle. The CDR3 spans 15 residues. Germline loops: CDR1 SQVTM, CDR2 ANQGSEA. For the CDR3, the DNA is TGCAGCGTTGACGCAATTGACAGATACGAGGATGAGCAGTTCTTC. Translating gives CSVDAIDRYEDEQFF.

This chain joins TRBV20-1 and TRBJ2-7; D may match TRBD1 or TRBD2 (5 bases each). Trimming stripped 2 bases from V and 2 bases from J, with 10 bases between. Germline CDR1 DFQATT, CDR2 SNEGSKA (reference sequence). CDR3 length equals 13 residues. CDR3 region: CSARRDRAYEQYF. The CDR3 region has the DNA TGCAGTGCTAGACGGGACCGGGCCTACGAGCAGTACTTC.

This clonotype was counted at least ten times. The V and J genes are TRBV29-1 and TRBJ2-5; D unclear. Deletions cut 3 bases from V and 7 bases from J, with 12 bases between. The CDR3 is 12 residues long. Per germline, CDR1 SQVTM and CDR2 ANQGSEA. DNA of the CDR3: TGCAGCGTTGAGGGTTACAAAGGGACCCAGTACTTC. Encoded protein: CSVEGYKGTQYF.

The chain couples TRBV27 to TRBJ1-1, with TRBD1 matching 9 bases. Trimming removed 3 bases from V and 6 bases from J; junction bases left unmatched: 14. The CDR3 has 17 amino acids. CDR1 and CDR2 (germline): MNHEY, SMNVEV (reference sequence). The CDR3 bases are TGTGCCAGCAGTTTCGTCCCGGGACAGGGCATAACGTCTGAAGCTTTCTTT. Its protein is CASSFVPGQGITSEAFF.

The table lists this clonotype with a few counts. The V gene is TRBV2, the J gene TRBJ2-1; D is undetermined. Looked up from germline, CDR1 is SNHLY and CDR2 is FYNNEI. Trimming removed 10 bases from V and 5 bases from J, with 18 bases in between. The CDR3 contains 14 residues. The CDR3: CATRQKGIHNEQFF. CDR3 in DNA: TGTGCCACCAGACAAAAGGGAATCCACAATGAGCAGTTCTTC.

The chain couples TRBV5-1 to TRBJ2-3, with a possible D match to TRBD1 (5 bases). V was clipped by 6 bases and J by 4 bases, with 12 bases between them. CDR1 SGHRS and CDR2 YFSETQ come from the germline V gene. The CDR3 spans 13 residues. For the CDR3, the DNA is TGCGCCAGCATCCCGGCAGGGTCAGATACGCAGTATTTT. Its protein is CASIPAGSDTQYF.

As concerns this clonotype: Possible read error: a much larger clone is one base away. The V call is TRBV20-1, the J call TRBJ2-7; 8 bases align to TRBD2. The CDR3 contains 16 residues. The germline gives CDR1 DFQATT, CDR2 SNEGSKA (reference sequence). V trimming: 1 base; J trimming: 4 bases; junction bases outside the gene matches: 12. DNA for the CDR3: TGCAGTGCTAGAGCCGCAGCGGGAGATAAGGGGTACGAGCAGTACTTC. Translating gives CSARAAAGDKGYEQYF.

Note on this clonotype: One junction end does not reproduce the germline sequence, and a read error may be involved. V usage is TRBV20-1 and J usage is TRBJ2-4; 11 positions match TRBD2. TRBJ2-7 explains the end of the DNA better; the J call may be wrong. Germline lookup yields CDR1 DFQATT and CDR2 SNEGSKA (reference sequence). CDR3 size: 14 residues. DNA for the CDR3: TGCGGTGCTGTCACTAGCGGGGGTACCTACGAGCAGTACTTC. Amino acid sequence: CGAVTSGGTYEQYF.

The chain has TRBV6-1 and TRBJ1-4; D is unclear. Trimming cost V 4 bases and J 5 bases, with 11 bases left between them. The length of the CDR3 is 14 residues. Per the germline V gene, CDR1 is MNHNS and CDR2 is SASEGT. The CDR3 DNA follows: TGTGCCAGCAGTGTTTTCGGAGGGAATGAAAAACTGTTTTTT. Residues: CASSVFGGNEKLFF.

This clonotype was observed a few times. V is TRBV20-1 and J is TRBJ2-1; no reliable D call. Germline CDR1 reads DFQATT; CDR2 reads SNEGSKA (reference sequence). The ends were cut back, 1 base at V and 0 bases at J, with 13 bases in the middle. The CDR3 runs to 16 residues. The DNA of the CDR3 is TGCAGTGCTAGAGTCTCACTTCCTAGCTCCTACAATGAGCAGTTCTTC. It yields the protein CSARVSLPSSYNEQFF.

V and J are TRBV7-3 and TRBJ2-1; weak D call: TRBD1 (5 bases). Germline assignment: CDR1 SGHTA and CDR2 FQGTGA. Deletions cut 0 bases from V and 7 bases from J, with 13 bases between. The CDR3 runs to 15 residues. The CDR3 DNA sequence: TGTGCCAGCAGCTTAACCCCAGGGAAGGTTAATGAGCAGTTCTTC. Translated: CASSLTPGKVNEQFF.

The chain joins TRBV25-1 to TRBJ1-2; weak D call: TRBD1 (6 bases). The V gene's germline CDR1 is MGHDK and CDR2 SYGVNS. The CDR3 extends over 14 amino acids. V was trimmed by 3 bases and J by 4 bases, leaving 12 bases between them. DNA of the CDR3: TGTGCCAGCAGTGACCCTGGACAGTCCTATGGCTACACCTTC. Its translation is CASSDPGQSYGYTF.

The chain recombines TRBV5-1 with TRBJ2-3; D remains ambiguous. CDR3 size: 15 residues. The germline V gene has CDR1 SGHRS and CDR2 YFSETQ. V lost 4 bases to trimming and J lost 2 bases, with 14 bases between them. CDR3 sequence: CASSGQSVITDTQYF. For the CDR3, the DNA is TGCGCCAGCAGCGGGCAAAGCGTTATCACAGATACGCAGTATTTT.

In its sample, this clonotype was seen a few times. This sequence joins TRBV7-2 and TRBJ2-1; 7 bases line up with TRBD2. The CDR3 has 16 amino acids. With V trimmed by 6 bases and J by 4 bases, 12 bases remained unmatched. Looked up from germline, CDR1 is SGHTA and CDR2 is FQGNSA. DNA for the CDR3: TGTGCCAGCAGTCCAGTCGATCGCGGGGGATACAATGAGCAGTTCTTC. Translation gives CASSPVDRGGYNEQFF. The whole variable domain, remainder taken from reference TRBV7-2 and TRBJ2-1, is GAGVSQSPSNKVTEKGKDVELRCDPISGHTALYWYRQSLGQGLEFLIYFQGNSAPDKSGLPSDRFSAERTGGSVSTLTIQRTQQEDSAVYLCASSPVDRGGYNEQFFGPGTRLTVL.

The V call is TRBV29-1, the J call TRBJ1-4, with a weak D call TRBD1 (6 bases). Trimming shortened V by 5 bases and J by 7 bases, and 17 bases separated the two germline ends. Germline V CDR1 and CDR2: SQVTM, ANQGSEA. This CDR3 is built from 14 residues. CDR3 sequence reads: CSVCPGGRGEKLFF. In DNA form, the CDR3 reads TGCAGCGTTTGCCCGGGGGGCCGGGGTGAAAAACTGTTTTTT.

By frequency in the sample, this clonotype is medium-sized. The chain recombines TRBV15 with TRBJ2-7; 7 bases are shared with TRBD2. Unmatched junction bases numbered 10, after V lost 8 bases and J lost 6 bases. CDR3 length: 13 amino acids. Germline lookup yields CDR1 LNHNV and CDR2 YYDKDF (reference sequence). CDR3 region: CATATDGGSEQYF. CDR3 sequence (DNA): TGTGCCACCGCCACCGACGGGGGGAGCGAGCAGTACTTC.